One sample yielded the 28 T cell receptor beta chains listed below, sequenced in a study of blood T cell repertoires in COVID-19. The assay was immunoSEQ multiplex PCR, and TCRdb's table has in-frame clones only and misses some. The sample lists 60,000 to 80,000 clones; 70% to 90% were seen once. The sequencing sample was made of peripheral blood. These receptor sequences come from a human donor in a cohort sampled during active COVID-19.

The chain combines TRBV3-1 (or the pseudogene TRBV3-2) with TRBJ1-1, with unresolved D. The CDR3 is 12 amino acids. In germline, CDR1 is LGHDT, CDR2 YNNKEL (reference sequence). V was cut by 4 bases and J by 6 bases, with 9 bases left in between. The CDR3 DNA sequence: TGTGCCAGCAGCCTACGACTCGCTGAAGCTTTCTTT. Amino acid sequence: CASSLRLAEAFF.

The chain carries TRBV7-3 and TRBJ2-2; 11 bases line up with TRBD2. Germline loops: CDR1 SGHTA, CDR2 FQGTGA. CDR3 length: 16 amino acids. J lost 4 bases, V lost 5 bases, and 6 bases had no gene match. The CDR3 DNA sequence: TGTGCCAGCAGCCCGGTAGCGGGGGGGCTCACCGGGGAGCTGTTTTTT. Amino acid sequence: CASSPVAGGLTGELFF.

V gene TRBV2 combines with J gene TRBJ1-1; 9 positions agree with TRBD1. The CDR3 totals 12 residues. Germline assignment: CDR1 SNHLY and CDR2 FYNNEI. Germline trimming cut 10 bases from V and 7 bases from J; bases unmatched to any gene: 7. The CDR3 loop is CATGQGGSEAFF. DNA of the CDR3: TGTGCCACGGGACAGGGTGGGAGTGAAGCTTTCTTT.

This rearrangement joins TRBV7-9 to TRBJ1-2; D is unresolved. Germline V gene lookup returns CDR1 SEHNR and CDR2 FQNEAQ (reference sequence). CDR3 length equals 14 residues. Trimming took off 5 bases at V and 4 bases at J, with 14 bases between the two ends. The CDR3: CASSHLTQLYGYTF. CDR3 in DNA: TGTGCCAGCAGCCACCTAACACAGCTCTATGGCTACACCTTC.

The CDR3 here is CASSHLLAEGDNEQFF. The DNA for the CDR3 is TGTGCCAGCAGCCATTTACTAGCGGAAGGGGACAATGAGCAGTTCTTC. The chain joins TRBV4-2 to TRBJ2-1; TRBD2 matches 8 bases. With 3 bases clipped from V and 5 bases from J, the junction kept 9 bases outside the gene matches. The germline V gene encodes CDR1 LGHNA and CDR2 YNFKEQ. The length of the CDR3 is 16 residues.

V gene TRBV4-2 combines with J gene TRBJ1-2; D call uncertain. Germline loops: CDR1 LGHNA, CDR2 YNFKEQ. The ends were cut back, 4 bases at V and 6 bases at J, with 15 bases in the middle. The CDR3 is 14 amino acids. The CDR3 DNA reads TGTGCCAGCAGCCTTAGGAACAGACCTAATGGCTACACCTTC. Protein product: CASSLRNRPNGYTF.

The V gene is TRBV4-3, the J gene TRBJ2-3, with TRBD2 matching 12 bases. V trimming: 4 bases; J trimming: 4 bases; junction bases outside the gene matches: 9. The CDR3 covers 17 residues. CDR1 and CDR2 from the germline V gene are LGHNA and YSLEER. The CDR3 DNA follows: TGCGCCAGCAGCCGGACCGGACTAGCGGGGACCTCAGATACGCAGTATTTT. It yields the protein CASSRTGLAGTSDTQYF.

This chain joins TRBV28 and TRBJ2-7; 9 bases are a match to TRBD1. Germline V lookup: CDR1 MDHEN, CDR2 SYDVKM. The V segment lost 6 bases and the J segment 5 bases; nucleotides outside the gene matches: 5. The CDR3 totals 13 residues. CDR3 protein: CASRYWDRDEQYF. The CDR3 nucleotides are TGTGCCAGCAGGTACTGGGACAGGGACGAGCAGTACTTC.

The rearrangement links TRBV10-3 to TRBJ1-4; weak D call: TRBD1 (5 bases). V was pared by 6 bases and J by 6 bases, with 11 bases between. The CDR3 is made up of 13 amino acids. In germline, CDR1 is ENHRY, CDR2 SYGVKD. CDR3 region: CAIRDGGDEKLFF. In nucleotides, the CDR3 is TGTGCCATCAGGGACGGGGGGGATGAAAAACTGTTTTTT.

V is TRBV27 and J is TRBJ2-7; 7 bases line up with TRBD1. Trimming took 9 bases from V and 3 from J; bases not matched to a gene: 8. Germline V CDR1 and CDR2: MNHEY, SMNVEV (reference sequence). The CDR3 extends over 13 amino acids. The CDR3 protein is CASRQGPGYEQYF. CDR3 DNA sequence: TGTGCCAGTAGACAGGGTCCAGGCTACGAGCAGTACTTC.

The sample holds one count of this clone. The rearrangement joins TRBV3-1 (or the pseudogene TRBV3-2) to TRBJ2-5; maybe TRBD1 (6 bases). V was pared by 4 bases and J by 2 bases, with 14 bases between. The CDR3 is 15 residues long. Germline V gives CDR1 LGHDT, CDR2 YNNKEL (reference sequence). CDR3 bases: TGTGCCAGCAGCCGGTCCAGGGGCCCACAAGAGACCCAGTACTTC. Protein: CASSRSRGPQETQYF.

The CDR3 region is CASKRSTDTQYF. CDR3 in DNA: TGTGCCAGCAAGCGGAGCACAGATACGCAGTATTTT. The rearrangement uses TRBV6-5 and TRBJ2-3, with a possible D match to TRBD2 (5 bases). V was trimmed by 7 bases and J by 0 bases, leaving 5 bases between them. The germline gives CDR1 MNHEY, CDR2 SVGAGI. This CDR3 has 12 amino acids.

The rearrangement uses TRBV7-3 and TRBJ2-3; D remains ambiguous. The V and J ends lost 2 bases and 1 base respectively, with 7 bases between them. The CDR3 has 14 amino acids. Per the germline V gene, CDR1 is SGHTA and CDR2 is FQGTGA. The CDR3 sequence is CASSLGPGTDTQYF. The CDR3 DNA sequence: TGTGCCAGCAGCTTAGGCCCCGGCACAGATACGCAGTATTTT.

The chain is built from TRBV7-2 and TRBJ2-1; perhaps TRBD2 as D (5 bases). This CDR3 has 13 residues. V lost 4 bases and J lost 3, with 7 bases in between. CDR1 and CDR2 from the germline V gene are SGHTA and FQGNSA. The CDR3 nucleotides read TGTGCCAGCAGCTCTACTAGCTACAATGAGCAGTTCTTC. This codes for CASSSTSYNEQFF. Full variable domain (outside the CDR3, taken from reference TRBV7-2 and TRBJ2-1): GAGVSQSPSNKVTEKGKDVELRCDPISGHTALYWYRQSLGQGLEFLIYFQGNSAPDKSGLPSDRFSAERTGGSVSTLTIQRTQQEDSAVYLCASSSTSYNEQFFGPGTRLTVL.

Only a few counts were recorded for this clone. CDR3 sequence (DNA): TGTGCCAGCAGCTTAACCCTCGGGGGAACTAATGAAAAACTGTTTTTT. This translates into CASSLTLGGTNEKLFF. The rearrangement uses TRBV7-9 and TRBJ1-4, with D tentatively TRBD1 (5 bases). Germline V gives CDR1 SEHNR, CDR2 FQNEAQ (reference sequence). The CDR3 contains 16 residues. The V end lost 2 bases, the J end lost 1 base, and 11 bases lay between the germline ends.

The chain links TRBV9 to TRBJ1-1; the D is unclear. Germline values: CDR1 SGDLS, CDR2 YYNGEE. The CDR3 is 14 amino acids. V lost 0 bases and J 6 bases, leaving 12 bases between the germline ends. This CDR3 reads CASSVAQTGAEAFF. CDR3 sequence (DNA): TGTGCCAGCAGCGTAGCACAGACGGGAGCTGAAGCTTTCTTT.

The chain joins TRBV4-2 to TRBJ2-3, with D tentatively TRBD2 (6 bases). V lost 5 bases and J 0 bases, leaving 18 bases between the germline ends. The germline V gene encodes CDR1 LGHNA and CDR2 YNFKEQ. The CDR3 contains 17 residues. Here the CDR3 reads CASSTSTGTSSTDTQYF. The CDR3 DNA reads TGTGCCAGCAGCACTTCCACCGGGACTTCAAGCACAGATACGCAGTATTTT.

This clone was detected once. V usage is TRBV7-9 and J usage is TRBJ1-2, with TRBD1 matching over 8 bases. Germline V lookup: CDR1 SEHNR, CDR2 FQNEAQ (reference sequence). The CDR3 extends over 16 amino acids. V gave up 5 bases and J gave up 8 bases; unmatched junction bases: 16. The CDR3 coding sequence is TGTGCCAGCAGCCCAACTGTGACAGGGGAGATTGAAGGCTACACCTTC. Amino acid sequence: CASSPTVTGEIEGYTF.

This clone was counted once. The chain combines TRBV9 with TRBJ1-1; 7 positions match TRBD1. There are 15 residues in the CDR3. V lost 0 bases and J lost 4; bases outside the gene matches: 6. In germline, CDR1 is SGDLS, CDR2 YYNGEE. The CDR3 nucleotides read TGTGCCAGCAGCGTAGTAGGGGGCGAGGGCACTGAAGCTTTCTTT. Residues: CASSVVGGEGTEAFF. Supplemented by reference TRBV9 and TRBJ1-1, the full variable domain reads DSGVTQTPKHLITATGQRVTLRCSPRSGDLSVYWYQQSLDQGLQFLIQYYNGEERAKGNILERFSAQQFPDLHSELNLSSLELGDSALYFCASSVVGGEGTEAFFGQGTRLTVV.

In this sample, this clone turned up a few times. J is TRBJ2-7 and V is TRBV30; D may be TRBD1 (5 bases). This CDR3 has 11 amino acids. V lost 3 bases and J lost 10, with 13 bases in between. From germline, CDR1 is GTSNPN and CDR2 SVGIG (reference sequence). The CDR3 sequence is CAWSPRVGQYF. The DNA of the CDR3 is TGTGCCTGGAGCCCCAGGGTAGGACAGTACTTC.

The CDR3 here is CAWSRLAGASGEQFF. CDR3 sequence (DNA): TGTGCCTGGAGTCGACTAGCGGGAGCGTCGGGTGAGCAGTTCTTC. This sequence joins TRBV30 and TRBJ2-1, with TRBD2 matching over 12 bases. Trimming at V came to 2 bases and at J to 9 bases, leaving 8 bases not matched to a gene. The CDR3 loop spans 15 amino acids. Germline assignment: CDR1 GTSNPN and CDR2 SVGIG (reference sequence).

Only a few counts were recorded for this clone. The genes are TRBV19 and TRBJ1-5; D might be TRBD1 (5 bases). CDR3 size: 16 residues. Trimming stripped 3 bases from V and 3 bases from J, with 15 bases between. Germline loops: CDR1 LNHDA, CDR2 SQIVND (reference sequence). For the CDR3, the DNA is TGTGCCAGTAGTATTGGAGACAGTGCCCTCAATCAGCCCCAGCATTTT. Protein product: CASSIGDSALNQPQHF.

The rearrangement uses TRBV14 and TRBJ2-7; 8 nucleotides line up with TRBD1. Germline V gene lookup returns CDR1 SGHDN and CDR2 FVKESK. The J segment lost 4 bases and the V segment lost 7 bases, leaving 9 bases of the junction unmatched. The CDR3 length is 14 residues. The CDR3 bases are TGTGCCAGCACCTGGGGGACAGGAGGGTACGAGCAGTACTTC. This gives the protein CASTWGTGGYEQYF.

The chain uses TRBV6-5 and TRBJ2-3, with D possibly TRBD1 on 5 matching bases. Germline V gene lookup returns CDR1 MNHEY and CDR2 SVGAGI. V gave up 0 bases and J gave up 0 bases, with 10 bases separating them. CDR3 size: 16 residues. CDR3 loop: CASSYSARASTDTQYF. Here the CDR3 DNA reads TGTGCCAGCAGTTACTCTGCCAGGGCAAGCACAGATACGCAGTATTTT.

This clone was seen more than once but under ten times. The genes are TRBV6-2 or TRBV6-3 and TRBJ1-5; the match to TRBD1 covers 9 bases. Germline CDR1 is MNHEY and CDR2 is SVGEGT. The J segment lost 6 bases and the V segment lost 5 bases, leaving 5 bases of the junction unmatched. This CDR3 has 14 amino acids. The DNA for the CDR3 is TGTGCCAGCAGTAGGGACAGGGAAGGTCAGCCCCAGCATTTT. It yields the protein CASSRDREGQPQHF.

The genes are TRBV5-1 and TRBJ2-7; D is perhaps TRBD2 (5 bases). CDR3 length: 15 amino acids. In germline, CDR1 is SGHRS, CDR2 YFSETQ. V dropped 7 bases and J dropped 3 bases, with 20 bases sitting between them. The CDR3 loop is CASRLLREKYYEQYF. The CDR3 DNA follows: TGCGCCAGCCGACTACTACGGGAAAAGTACTACGAGCAGTACTTC.

The V call is TRBV29-1, the J call TRBJ2-2; TRBD2 is a possible D gene (6 bases). CDR3 length equals 13 residues. V shed 8 bases and J shed 0 bases, with 10 bases lying between them. CDR1 SQVTM and CDR2 ANQGSEA come from the germline V gene. CDR3: CSTGTPNTGELFF. The CDR3 coding sequence is TGCAGCACCGGGACTCCGAACACCGGGGAGCTGTTTTTT.

This sequence joins TRBV21-1 and TRBJ2-1; the table's TRBD2 call for D was not verified on the DNA. TRBV21-1 is annotated as a pseudogene. The CDR3 contains 16 residues. CDR3 in amino acids: CASSKRVRAGRNEQFF. Here the CDR3 DNA reads TGTGCCAGCAGCAAAAGAGTTCGGGCGGGACGCAATGAGCAGTTCTTC.